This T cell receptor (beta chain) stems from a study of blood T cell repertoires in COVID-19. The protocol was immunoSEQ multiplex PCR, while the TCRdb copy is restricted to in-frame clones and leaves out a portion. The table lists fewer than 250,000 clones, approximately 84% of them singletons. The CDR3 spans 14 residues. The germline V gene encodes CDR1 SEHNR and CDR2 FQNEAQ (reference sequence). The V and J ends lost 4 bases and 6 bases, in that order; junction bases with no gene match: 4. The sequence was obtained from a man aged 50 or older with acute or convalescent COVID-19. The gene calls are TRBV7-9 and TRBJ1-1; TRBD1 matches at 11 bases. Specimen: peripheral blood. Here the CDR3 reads CASSSPGQGAEAFF. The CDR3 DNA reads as TGTGCCAGCAGCTCCCCGGGACAGGGGGCTGAAGCTTTCTTT.